Sequencing of this T cell receptor beta chain was carried out in a study of cytomegalovirus exposure and HLA in healthy donors. As for the study in general: An early data release held around 80 million unique TCRs from HLA-typed donors. Of all 400 or so donors who were genotyped, about 84% belonged to the Caucasian-associated ancestry cluster.

V lost 5 bases to trimming and J lost 10 bases; unmatched junction nucleotides: 10. Germline values: CDR1 SNHLY, CDR2 FYNNEI. This CDR3 has 14 amino acids. The PCR had 60 Vbeta and 13 Jbeta primers. TCRdb's table, derived via immunoSEQ multiplex PCR, lists solely in-frame clones and lacks some. Of 100,000 to 150,000 clones listed, 80% are singletons. The rearrangement joins TRBV2 to TRBJ1-4; 7 bases agree with TRBD1. Specimen: PBMCs. The origin of this receptor is a man aged 30 to 39 in good health and CMV-seropositive. The CDR3 loop reads CASSLTGRAGKLFF. For the CDR3, the DNA is TGTGCCAGCAGTCTGACAGGGCGGGCTGGAAAACTGTTTTTT. Variable domain in full (rest from reference TRBV2 and TRBJ1-4): EPEVTQTPSHQVTQMGQEVILRCVPISNHLYFYWYRQILGQKVEFLVSFYNNEISEKSEIFDDQFSVERPDGSNFTLKIRSTKLEDSAMYFCASSLTGRAGKLFFGSGTQLSVL.